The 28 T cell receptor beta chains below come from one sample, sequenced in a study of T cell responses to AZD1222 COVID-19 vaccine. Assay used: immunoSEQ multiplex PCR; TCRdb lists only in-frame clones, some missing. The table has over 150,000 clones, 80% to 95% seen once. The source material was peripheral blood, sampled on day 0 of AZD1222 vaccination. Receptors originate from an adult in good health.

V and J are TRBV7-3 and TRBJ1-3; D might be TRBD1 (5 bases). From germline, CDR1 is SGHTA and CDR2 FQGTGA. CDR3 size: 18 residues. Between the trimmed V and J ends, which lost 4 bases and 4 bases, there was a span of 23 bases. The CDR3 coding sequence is TGTGCCAGCAGCTCCCGAGCTCCGACAGCTCTTGGAGGAAACACCATATATTTT. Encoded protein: CASSSRAPTALGGNTIYF.

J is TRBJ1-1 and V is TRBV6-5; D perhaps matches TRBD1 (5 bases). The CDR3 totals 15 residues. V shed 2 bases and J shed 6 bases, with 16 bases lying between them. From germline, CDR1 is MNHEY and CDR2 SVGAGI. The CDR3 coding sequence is TGTGCCAGCAGTTACACCTCTAGGGGAGGACCTGAAGCTTTCTTT. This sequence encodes CASSYTSRGGPEAFF.

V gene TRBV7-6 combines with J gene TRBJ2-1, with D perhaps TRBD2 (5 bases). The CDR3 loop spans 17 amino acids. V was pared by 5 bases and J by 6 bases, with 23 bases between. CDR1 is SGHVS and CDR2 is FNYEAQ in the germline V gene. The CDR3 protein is CASSPIRSSGRGNEQFF. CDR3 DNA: TGTGCCAGCAGCCCCATAAGGTCCAGCGGACGGGGCAATGAGCAGTTCTTC.

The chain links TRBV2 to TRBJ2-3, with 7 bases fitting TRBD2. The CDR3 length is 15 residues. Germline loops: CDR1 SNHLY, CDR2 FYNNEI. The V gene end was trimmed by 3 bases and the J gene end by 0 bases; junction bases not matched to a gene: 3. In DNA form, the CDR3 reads TGTGCCAGCAGTGAGGAGCGGGGTAGCACAGATACGCAGTATTTT. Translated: CASSEERGSTDTQYF. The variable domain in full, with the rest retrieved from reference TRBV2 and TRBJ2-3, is EPEVTQTPSHQVTQMGQEVILRCVPISNHLYFYWYRQILGQKVEFLVSFYNNEISEKSEIFDDQFSVERPDGSNFTLKIRSTKLEDSAMYFCASSEERGSTDTQYFGPGTRLTVL.

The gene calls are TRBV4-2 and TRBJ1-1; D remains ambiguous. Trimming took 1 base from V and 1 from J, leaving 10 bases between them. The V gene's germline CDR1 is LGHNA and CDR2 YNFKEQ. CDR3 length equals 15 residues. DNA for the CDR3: TGTGCCAGCAGCCAAGCCGGAATGGGGAACACTGAAGCTTTCTTT. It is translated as CASSQAGMGNTEAFF.

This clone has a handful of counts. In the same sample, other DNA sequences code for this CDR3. CDR3: CASSLAGTGRYEQYF. The CDR3 nucleotides are TGTGCCAGCAGCTTGGCAGGGACAGGGAGGTACGAGCAGTACTTC. The chain has TRBV5-4 and TRBJ2-7, with 9 positions matching TRBD1. The germline V gene encodes CDR1 SGHNT and CDR2 YYREEE (reference sequence). This CDR3 contains 15 residues. Trimming at V came to 0 bases and at J to 4 bases, leaving 5 bases not matched to a gene. Using reference TRBV5-4 and TRBJ2-7 for the parts outside the CDR3, the full variable domain is ETGVTQSPTHLIKTRGQQVTLRCSSQSGHNTVSWYQQALGQGPQFIFQYYREEENGRGNFPPRFSGLQFPNYSSELNVNALELDDSALYLCASSLAGTGRYEQYFGPGTRLTVT.

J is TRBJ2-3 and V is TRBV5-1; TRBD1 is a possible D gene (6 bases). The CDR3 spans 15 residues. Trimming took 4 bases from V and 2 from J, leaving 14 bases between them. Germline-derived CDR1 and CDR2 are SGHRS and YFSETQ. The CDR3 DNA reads TGCGCCAGCAGCCCGACAGGACCAGCCACAGATACGCAGTATTTT. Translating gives CASSPTGPATDTQYF.

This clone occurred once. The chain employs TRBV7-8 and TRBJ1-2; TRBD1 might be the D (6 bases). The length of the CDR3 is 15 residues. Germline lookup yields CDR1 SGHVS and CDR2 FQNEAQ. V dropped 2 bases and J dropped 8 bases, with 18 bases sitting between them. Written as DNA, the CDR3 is TGTGCCAGCAGCTTAAGGTCCCAGGGGCGGGAAGGCTACACCTTC. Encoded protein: CASSLRSQGREGYTF. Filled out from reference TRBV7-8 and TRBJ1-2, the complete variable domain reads GAGVSQSPRYKVAKRGQDVALRCDPISGHVSLFWYQQALGQGPEFLTYFQNEAQLDKSGLPSDRFFAERPEGSVSTLKIQRTQQEDSAVYLCASSLRSQGREGYTFGSGTRLTVV.

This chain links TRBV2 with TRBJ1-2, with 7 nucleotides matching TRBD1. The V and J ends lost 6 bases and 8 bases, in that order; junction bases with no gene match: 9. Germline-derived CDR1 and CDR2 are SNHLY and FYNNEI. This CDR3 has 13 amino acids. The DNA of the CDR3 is TGTGCCAGCAGAGCAGACAGGGATTGGGGCTACACCTTC. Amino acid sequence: CASRADRDWGYTF.

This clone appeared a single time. CDR3 sequence: CASSPGQGANWEKLFF. The DNA of the CDR3 is TGCGCCAGCAGCCCGGGACAGGGGGCCAATTGGGAAAAACTGTTTTTT. V usage is TRBV4-1 and J usage is TRBJ1-4; 12 nucleotides match TRBD1. The length of the CDR3 is 16 residues. V gave up 4 bases and J gave up 8 bases; unmatched junction bases: 8. CDR1 is MGHRA and CDR2 is YSYEKL in the germline V gene.

Here the CDR3 DNA reads TGTGCCAGCAGTCGGGGCATCTCTGGAAACACCATATATTTT. Its protein product is CASSRGISGNTIYF. The rearrangement joins TRBV6-5 to TRBJ1-3; TRBD1 might be the D (5 bases). CDR1 MNHEY and CDR2 SVGAGI come from the germline V gene. This CDR3 contains 14 residues. The V gene lost 5 bases and the J gene lost 0 bases, with 8 bases spanning the gap.

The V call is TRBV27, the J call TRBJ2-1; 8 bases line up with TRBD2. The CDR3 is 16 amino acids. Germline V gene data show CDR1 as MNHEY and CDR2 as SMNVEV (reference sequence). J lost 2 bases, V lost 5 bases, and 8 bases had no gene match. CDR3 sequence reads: CASSTRTSYPYNEQFF. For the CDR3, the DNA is TGTGCCAGCAGTACCCGGACTAGCTATCCCTACAATGAGCAGTTCTTC.

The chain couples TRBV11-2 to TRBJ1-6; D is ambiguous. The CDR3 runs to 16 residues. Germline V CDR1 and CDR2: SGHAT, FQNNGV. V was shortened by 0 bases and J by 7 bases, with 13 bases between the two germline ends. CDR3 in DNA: TGTGCCAGCAGCTTAGATCGAGGCAGCCTAAATTCACCCCTCCACTTT. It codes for CASSLDRGSLNSPLHF.

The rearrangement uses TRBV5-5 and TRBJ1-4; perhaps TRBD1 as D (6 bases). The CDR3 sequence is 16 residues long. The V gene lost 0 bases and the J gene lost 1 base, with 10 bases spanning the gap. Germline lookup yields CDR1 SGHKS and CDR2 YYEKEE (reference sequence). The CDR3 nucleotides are TGTGCCAGCAGCTTGGGAGAGGGACAAACTAATGAAAAACTGTTTTTT. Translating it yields CASSLGEGQTNEKLFF. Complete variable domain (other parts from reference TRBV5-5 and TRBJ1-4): DAGVTQSPTHLIKTRGQQVTLRCSPISGHKSVSWYQQVLGQGPQFIFQYYEKEERGRGNFPDRFSARQFPNYSSELNVNALLLGDSALYLCASSLGEGQTNEKLFFGSGTQLSVL.

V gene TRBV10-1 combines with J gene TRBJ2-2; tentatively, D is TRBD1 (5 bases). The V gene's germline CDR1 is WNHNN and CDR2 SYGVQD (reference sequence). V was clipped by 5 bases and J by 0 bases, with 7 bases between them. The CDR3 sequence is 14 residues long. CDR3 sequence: CASSTGSNTGELFF. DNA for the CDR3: TGCGCCAGCAGTACAGGATCGAACACCGGGGAGCTGTTTTTT.

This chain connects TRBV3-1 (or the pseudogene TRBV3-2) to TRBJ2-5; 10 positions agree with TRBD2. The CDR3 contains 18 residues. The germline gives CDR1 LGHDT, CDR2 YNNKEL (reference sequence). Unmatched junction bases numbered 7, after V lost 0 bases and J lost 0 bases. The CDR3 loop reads CASSQDPSGGSYQETQYF. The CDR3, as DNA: TGTGCCAGCAGCCAAGACCCTAGCGGGGGCTCCTACCAAGAGACCCAGTACTTC.

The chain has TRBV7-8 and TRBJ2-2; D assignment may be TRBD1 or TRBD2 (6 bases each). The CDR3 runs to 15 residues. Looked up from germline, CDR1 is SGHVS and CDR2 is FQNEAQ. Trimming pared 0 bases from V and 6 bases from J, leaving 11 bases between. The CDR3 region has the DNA TGTGCCAGCAGCTTAGCCGGGGGCGCGGCCGGGGAGCTGTTTTTT. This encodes CASSLAGGAAGELFF.

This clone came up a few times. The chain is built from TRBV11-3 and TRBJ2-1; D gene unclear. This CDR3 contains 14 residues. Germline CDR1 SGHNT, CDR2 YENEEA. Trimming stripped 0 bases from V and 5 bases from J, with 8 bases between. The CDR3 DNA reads TGTGCCAGCAGCTTAGACCCTCGTCACAATGAGCAGTTCTTC. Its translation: CASSLDPRHNEQFF.

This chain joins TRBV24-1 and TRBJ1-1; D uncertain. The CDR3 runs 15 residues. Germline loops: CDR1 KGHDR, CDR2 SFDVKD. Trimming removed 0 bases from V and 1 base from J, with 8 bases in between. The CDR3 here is CATSDLSKGNTEAFF. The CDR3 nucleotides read TGTGCCACCAGTGATTTGTCCAAAGGGAACACTGAAGCTTTCTTT.

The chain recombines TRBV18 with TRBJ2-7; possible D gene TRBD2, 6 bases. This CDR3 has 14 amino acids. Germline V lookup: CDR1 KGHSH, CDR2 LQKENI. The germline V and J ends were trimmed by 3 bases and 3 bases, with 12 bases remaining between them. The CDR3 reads CASSPNTAGYEQYF. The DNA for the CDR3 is TGTGCCAGCTCACCCAACACAGCGGGCTACGAGCAGTACTTC.

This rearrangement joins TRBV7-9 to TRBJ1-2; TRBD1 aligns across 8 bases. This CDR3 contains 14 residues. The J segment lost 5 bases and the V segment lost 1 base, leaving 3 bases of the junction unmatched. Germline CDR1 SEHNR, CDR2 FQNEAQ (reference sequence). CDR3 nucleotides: TGTGCCAGCAGCTTAGTTGGGACAGGATATGGCTACACCTTC. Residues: CASSLVGTGYGYTF.

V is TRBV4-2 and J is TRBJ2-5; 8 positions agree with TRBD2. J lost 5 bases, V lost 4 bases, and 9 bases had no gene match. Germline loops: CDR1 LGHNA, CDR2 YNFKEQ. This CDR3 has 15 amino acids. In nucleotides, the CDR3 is TGTGCCAGCAGCCGCCAGCGGGGGAGGGAGGAGACCCAGTACTTC. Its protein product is CASSRQRGREETQYF.

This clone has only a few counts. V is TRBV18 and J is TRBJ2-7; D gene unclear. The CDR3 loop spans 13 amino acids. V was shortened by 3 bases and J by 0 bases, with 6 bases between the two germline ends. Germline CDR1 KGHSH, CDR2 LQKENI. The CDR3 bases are TGTGCCAGCTCACCTGGGGACTCCTACGAGCAGTACTTC. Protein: CASSPGDSYEQYF.

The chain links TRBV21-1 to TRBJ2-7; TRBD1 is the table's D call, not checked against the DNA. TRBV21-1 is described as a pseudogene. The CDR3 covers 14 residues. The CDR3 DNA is TGTGCCAGCAGCAAAGCGCACAGCTCCTACGAGCAGTACTTC. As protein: CASSKAHSSYEQYF.

CDR3 protein: CASSRGQGGTDTQYF. CDR3 coding DNA: TGCGCCAGCAGTCGGGGACAGGGGGGCACAGATACGCAGTATTTT. The chain combines TRBV5-1 with TRBJ2-3; TRBD1 matches 11 bases. The germline gives CDR1 SGHRS, CDR2 YFSETQ. V was clipped by 5 bases and J by 1 base; unmatched bases: 3. This CDR3 region has 15 residues.

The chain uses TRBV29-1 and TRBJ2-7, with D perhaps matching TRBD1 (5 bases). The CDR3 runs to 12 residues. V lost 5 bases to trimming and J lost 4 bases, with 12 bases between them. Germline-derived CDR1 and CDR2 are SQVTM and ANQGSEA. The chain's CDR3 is CSVKAGYYEQYF. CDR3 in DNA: TGCAGCGTTAAGGCAGGGTATTACGAGCAGTACTTC.

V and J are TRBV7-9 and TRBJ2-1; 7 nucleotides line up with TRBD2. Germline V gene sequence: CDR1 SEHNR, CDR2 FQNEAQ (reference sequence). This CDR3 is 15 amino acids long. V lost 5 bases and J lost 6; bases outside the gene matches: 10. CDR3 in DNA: TGTGCCAGCAGCCGCTTCGACCGGGAGGCCAATGAGCAGTTCTTC. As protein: CASSRFDREANEQFF.

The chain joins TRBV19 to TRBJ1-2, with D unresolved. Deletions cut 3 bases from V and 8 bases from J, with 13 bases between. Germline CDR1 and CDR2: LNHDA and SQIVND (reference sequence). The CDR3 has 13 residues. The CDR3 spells CASSIPQVRGYTF. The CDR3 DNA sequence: TGTGCCAGTAGTATTCCCCAGGTTCGGGGCTACACCTTC.